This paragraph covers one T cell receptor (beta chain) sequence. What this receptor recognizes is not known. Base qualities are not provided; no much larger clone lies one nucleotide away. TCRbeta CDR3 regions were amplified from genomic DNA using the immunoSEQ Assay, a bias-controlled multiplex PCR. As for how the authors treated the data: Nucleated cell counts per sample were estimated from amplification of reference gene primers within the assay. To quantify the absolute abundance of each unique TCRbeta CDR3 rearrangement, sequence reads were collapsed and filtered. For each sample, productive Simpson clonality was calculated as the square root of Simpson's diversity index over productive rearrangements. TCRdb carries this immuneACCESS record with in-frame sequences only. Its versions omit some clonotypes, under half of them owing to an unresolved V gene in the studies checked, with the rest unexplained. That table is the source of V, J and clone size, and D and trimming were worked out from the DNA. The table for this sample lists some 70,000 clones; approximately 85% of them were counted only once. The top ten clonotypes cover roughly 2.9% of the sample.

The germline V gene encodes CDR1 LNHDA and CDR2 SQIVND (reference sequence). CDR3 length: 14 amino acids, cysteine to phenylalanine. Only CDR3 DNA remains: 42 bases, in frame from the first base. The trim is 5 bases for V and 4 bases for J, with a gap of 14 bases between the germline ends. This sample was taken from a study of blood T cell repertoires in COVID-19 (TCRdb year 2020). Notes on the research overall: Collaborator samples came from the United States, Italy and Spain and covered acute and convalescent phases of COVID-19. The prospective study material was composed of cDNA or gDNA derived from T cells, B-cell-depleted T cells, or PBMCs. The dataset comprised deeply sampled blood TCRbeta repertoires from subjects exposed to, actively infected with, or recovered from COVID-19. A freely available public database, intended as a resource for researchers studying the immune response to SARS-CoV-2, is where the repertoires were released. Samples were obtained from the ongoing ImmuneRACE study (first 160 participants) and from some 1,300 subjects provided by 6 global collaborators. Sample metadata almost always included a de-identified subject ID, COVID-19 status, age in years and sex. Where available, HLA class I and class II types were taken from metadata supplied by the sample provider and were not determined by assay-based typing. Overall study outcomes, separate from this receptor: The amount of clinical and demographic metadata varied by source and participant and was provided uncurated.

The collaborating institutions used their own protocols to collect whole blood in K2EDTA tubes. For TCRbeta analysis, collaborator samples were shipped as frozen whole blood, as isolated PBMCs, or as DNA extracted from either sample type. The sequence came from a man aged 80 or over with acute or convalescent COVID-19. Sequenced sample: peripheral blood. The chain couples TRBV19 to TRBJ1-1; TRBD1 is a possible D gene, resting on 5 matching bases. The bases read TGTGCCAGTAGTTCAGGGAGGGAGGTCACTGAAGCTTTCTTT. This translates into CASSSGREVTEAFF.